Included here is one T cell receptor (beta chain) sequence, with context. This clonotype came up a few times. The antigen it recognizes is unknown. No clone much larger than this one lies a single base away; base qualities are absent. The source of the sample is a study of T cells after yellow fever vaccination (dated by TCRdb to between 2017 and 2020). About the study as a whole: The SMART-Seq v4 Ultra Low Input RNA kit was used to prepare libraries from fractions with low cell numbers. Bulk TCR alpha and beta repertoires were sequenced longitudinally to track T-cell clones before and after primary and booster YFV17D yellow fever vaccination. The cohort comprised two healthy male donors, one aged 18 to 30 and one aged 30 to 39 years. Blood was drawn at multiple timepoints before and after primary and secondary immunization, with bulk PBMC replicates and cell subsets isolated.

From the germline V gene, CDR1 is SNHLY and CDR2 is FYNNEI. Its CDR3 holds 14 amino acids, cysteine through phenylalanine. The retained sequence is limited to the CDR3, 42 bases, with the frame set at the first base. Relative to germline, V is missing 5 bases and J is missing 3 bases, with 2 bases of the junction outside any gene match. TCR cDNA was made using 5'RACE template switching, a step that added a universal primer site and unique molecular identifiers. Priming for cDNA synthesis came from both the TCR alpha and TCR beta constant segments. Library amplification involved two PCR steps, and the second step added sample barcodes and sequencing adapters. Libraries were sequenced on Illumina HiSeq 2500 (2x100 bp) or NovaSeq (2x150 bp). In the authors' own workflow: Reads were demultiplexed and collapsed into UMI consensus sequences with MIGEC, and V(D)J alignment was performed with MiXCR. Vaccine-responding clonotypes were defined with edgeR using replicate PBMC samples, requiring FDR below 0.01 and a log2 fold change above 5 up to day 15. Bulk clonotypes were assigned CD4 or CD8 identity according to which sequenced CD4 or CD8 repertoire held them at higher abundance. The public reads were reanalyzed by TCRdb: fastp trimming at Q25, MiXCR alignment, in-frame beta chains only. Each CDR3 protein appears once, grouped with its most common genes and DNA. The V and J calls follow TCRdb's processing rather than the paper's. The sample table lists approximately 610,000 distinct CDR3 sequences, around a sixth of them with a count of one. Around a sixth of the sample rests with the top ten.

Here is what the overall study found, with its caveats: A small fraction of clonotypes appeared in both the CD4 and CD8 compartments, likely as a result of convergent recombination. FACS-sorted repertoires could contain abundant contaminating clonotypes from the bulk population, so computational filtering was required. Most clones expanded after primary vaccination (approximately 95% of CD4 and roughly 91% of CD8) were re-detected after the booster, suggesting that broad memory maintenance occurred. The secondary T-cell response was found to be weaker but faster than the primary response, with a peak reached on day 5 rather than on day 15. The study included only a couple of donors, which limits how far the findings can be generalized.

What the treatment or condition label conveys for this sample: live attenuated yellow fever vaccine strain. Two biological replicates of bulk PBMCs were collected at each blood-draw timepoint. A standard Ficoll-Paque protocol was used to isolate PBMCs from peripheral blood. RNA was extracted with TriZol from bulk PBMCs, CD4 and CD8 fractions, and dextramer-positive and dextramer-negative fractions. The receptor's source is a man between 18 and 29 years old who received the YFV17D yellow fever vaccine. The specimen comprised PBMCs, sampled around 5 days after the first yellow fever vaccination. The sequence links TRBV2 to TRBJ2-2, with 8 bases matching TRBD2. The CDR3 reads CASSREGHTGELFF. DNA sequence: TGTGCCAGCAGTCGGGAGGGTCACACCGGGGAGCTGTTTTTT.